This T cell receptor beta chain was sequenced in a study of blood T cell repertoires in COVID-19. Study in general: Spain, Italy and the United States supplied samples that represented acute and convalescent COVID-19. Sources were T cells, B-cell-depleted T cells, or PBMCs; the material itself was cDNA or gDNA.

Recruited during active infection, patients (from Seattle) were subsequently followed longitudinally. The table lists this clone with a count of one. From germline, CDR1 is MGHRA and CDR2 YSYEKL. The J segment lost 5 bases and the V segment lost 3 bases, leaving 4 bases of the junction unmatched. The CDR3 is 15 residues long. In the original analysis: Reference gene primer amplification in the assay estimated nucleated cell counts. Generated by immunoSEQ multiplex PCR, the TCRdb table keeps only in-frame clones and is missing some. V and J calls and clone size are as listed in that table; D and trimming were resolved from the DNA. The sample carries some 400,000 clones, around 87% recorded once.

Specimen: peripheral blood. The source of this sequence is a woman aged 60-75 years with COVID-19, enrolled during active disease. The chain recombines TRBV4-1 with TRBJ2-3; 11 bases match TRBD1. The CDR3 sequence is CASSQGDRGRDTQYF. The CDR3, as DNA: TGCGCCAGCAGCCAGGGGGACAGGGGGAGAGATACGCAGTATTTT.